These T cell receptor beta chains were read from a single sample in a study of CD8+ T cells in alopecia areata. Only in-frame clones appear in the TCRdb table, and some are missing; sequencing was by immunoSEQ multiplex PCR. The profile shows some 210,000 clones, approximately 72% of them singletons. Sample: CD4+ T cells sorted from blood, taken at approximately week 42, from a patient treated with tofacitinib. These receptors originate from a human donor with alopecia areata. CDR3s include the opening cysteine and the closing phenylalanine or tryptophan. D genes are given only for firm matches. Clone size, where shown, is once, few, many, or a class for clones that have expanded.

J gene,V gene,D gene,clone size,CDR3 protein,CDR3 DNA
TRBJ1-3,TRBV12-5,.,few,CASGFPGQSSGNTIYF,TGTGCTAGTGGTTTCCCTGGACAGAGCTCTGGAAACACCATATATTTT
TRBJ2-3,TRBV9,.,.,CASSVGGTDTQYF,TGTGCCAGCAGCGTAGGGGGCACAGATACGCAGTATTTT
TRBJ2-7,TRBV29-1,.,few,CSGGTEASNEQYF,TGCAGCGGAGGGACCGAAGCATCCAACGAGCAGTACTTC
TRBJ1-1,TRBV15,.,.,CATSREMAEAFF,TGTGCCACCAGCAGAGAAATGGCTGAAGCTTTCTTT
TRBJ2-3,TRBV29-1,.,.,CSVDEGNTDTQYF,TGCAGCGTTGATGAAGGGAACACAGATACGCAGTATTTT
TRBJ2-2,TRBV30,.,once,CAWSVGGGELFF,TGTGCCTGGAGTGTTGGTGGGGGGGAGCTGTTTTTT
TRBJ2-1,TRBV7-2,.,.,CASSPDSIDREQFF,TGTGCCAGCAGCCCTGACTCGATTGACCGGGAGCAGTTCTTC
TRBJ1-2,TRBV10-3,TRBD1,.,CAISEDRVHGYTF,TGTGCCATCAGCGAGGACAGGGTCCATGGCTACACCTTC
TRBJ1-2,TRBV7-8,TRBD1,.,CASSPGQGTYGYTF,TGTGCCAGCAGCCCGGGACAGGGGACCTATGGCTACACCTTC
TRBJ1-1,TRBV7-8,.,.,CASSLGTEAFF,TGTGCCAGCAGCCTTGGGACTGAAGCTTTCTTT
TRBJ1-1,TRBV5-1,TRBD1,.,CASSLDGTVEAFF,TGCGCCAGCAGCTTGGATGGGACAGTAGAAGCTTTCTTT
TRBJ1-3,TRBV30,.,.,CAWTPLTSGNTIYF,TGTGCCTGGACCCCCTTGACCTCTGGAAACACCATATATTTT
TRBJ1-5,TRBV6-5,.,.,CASRPGLGSDQPQHF,TGTGCCAGCAGACCAGGGTTGGGCTCCGATCAGCCCCAGCATTTT
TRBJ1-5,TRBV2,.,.,CAHGGGAEGQPQHF,TGTGCTCACGGCGGGGGCGCGGAGGGCCAGCCCCAGCATTTT
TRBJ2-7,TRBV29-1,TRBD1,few,CSVPRDRGPPYEQYF,TGCAGCGTTCCCCGGGACAGGGGGCCCCCCTACGAGCAGTACTTC
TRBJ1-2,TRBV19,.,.,CASSDRSSNYGYTF,TGTGCCAGTAGCGACAGGTCTTCTAACTATGGCTACACCTTC
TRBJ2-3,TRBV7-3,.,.,CASSYSGPTDTQYF,TGTGCCAGCAGCTACAGCGGTCCCACAGATACGCAGTATTTT
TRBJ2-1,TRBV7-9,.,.,CASSYLQLGGEQFF,TGTGCCAGCAGCTACCTACAACTGGGGGGTGAGCAGTTCTTC
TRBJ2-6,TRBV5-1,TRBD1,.,CASSDPRQGPSGANVLTF,TGCGCCAGCAGCGATCCCCGACAGGGACCCTCTGGGGCCAACGTCCTGACTTTC
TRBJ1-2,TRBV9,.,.,CASSAAISNYGYTF,TGTGCCAGCAGCGCCGCAATCTCCAACTATGGCTACACCTTC
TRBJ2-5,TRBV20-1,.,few,CGVLATETQYF,TGCGGGGTTTTGGCGACGGAGACCCAGTACTTC
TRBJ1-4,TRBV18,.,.,CASSLNRISGEKLFF,TGTGCCAGCTCATTAAACCGGATATCGGGGGAAAAACTGTTTTTT
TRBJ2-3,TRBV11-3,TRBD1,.,CASSSGTGFTDTQYF,TGTGCCAGCAGCTCCGGGACAGGATTCACAGATACGCAGTATTTT
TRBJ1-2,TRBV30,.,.,CAWSVQPQGGYTF,TGTGCCTGGAGTGTCCAACCTCAGGGAGGCTACACCTTC
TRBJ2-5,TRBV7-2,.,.,CASSLEFGETQYF,TGTGCCAGCAGCTTAGAATTTGGAGAGACCCAGTACTTC
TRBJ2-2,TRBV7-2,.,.,CASSLEGRRTGELFF,TGTGCCAGCAGCCTGGAGGGGCGTAGGACCGGGGAGCTGTTTTTT
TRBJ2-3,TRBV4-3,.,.,CASSQVAGSTDTQYF,TGCGCCAGCAGCCAAGTGGCAGGGAGCACAGATACGCAGTATTTT
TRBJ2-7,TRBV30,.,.,CAWSVRGNAYEQYF,TGTGCCTGGAGTGTACGGGGCAATGCCTACGAGCAGTACTTC
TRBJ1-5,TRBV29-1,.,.,CSVEDDGLAQHF,TGCAGCGTTGAAGATGACGGGTTAGCCCAGCATTTT
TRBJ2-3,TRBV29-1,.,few,CSVGLFGGGTDTQYF,TGCAGCGTCGGCCTCTTTGGCGGGGGCACAGATACGCAGTATTTT
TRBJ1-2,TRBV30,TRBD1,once,CAWRDRVGYTF,TGTGCCTGGAGGGACAGGGTTGGCTACACCTTC
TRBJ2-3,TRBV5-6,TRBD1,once,CASSLRQGGYSTDTQYF,TGTGCCAGCAGCTTACGACAGGGGGGGTATAGCACAGATACGCAGTATTTT
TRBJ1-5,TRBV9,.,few,CASSPAGRSQPQHF,TGTGCCAGCAGCCCCGCGGGCAGGAGTCAGCCCCAGCATTTT
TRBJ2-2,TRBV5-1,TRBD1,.,CASSLGLGQGGTGELFF,TGCGCCAGCAGCTTGGGGCTGGGACAGGGAGGCACCGGGGAGCTGTTTTTT
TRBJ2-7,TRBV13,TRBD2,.,CASSRTSGFNPLYEQYF,TGTGCCAGCAGCCGGACTAGCGGGTTTAATCCCCTGTACGAGCAGTACTTC
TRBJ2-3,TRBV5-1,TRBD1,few,CASSLNRGGSDTQYF,TGCGCCAGCAGCTTGAACAGGGGTGGTTCAGATACGCAGTATTTT
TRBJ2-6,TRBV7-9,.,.,CASSSGAGANVLTF,TGTGCCAGCAGCTCAGGGGCTGGGGCCAACGTCCTGACTTTC
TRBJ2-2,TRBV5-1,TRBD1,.,CASHRGTGGFTSSTGELFF,TGCGCCAGCCACCGTGGGACAGGGGGTTTCACGTCGAGCACCGGGGAGCTGTTTTTT
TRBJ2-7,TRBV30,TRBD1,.,CAWSITGAFFF,TGTGCCTGGAGTATTACAGGGGCCTTCTTCTTC
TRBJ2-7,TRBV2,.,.,CASRGGGGKIYEQYF,TGTGCCAGCAGGGGAGGCGGGGGCAAAATCTACGAGCAGTACTTC
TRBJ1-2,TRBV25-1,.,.,CASRDLEGGGYTF,TGTGCCAGCAGAGACCTGGAGGGAGGAGGCTACACCTTC
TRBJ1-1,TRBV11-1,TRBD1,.,CASSLGTGSWNAEAFF,TGTGCCAGCAGCCTCGGGACAGGTAGCTGGAACGCTGAAGCTTTCTTT
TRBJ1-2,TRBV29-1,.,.,CSVDINYGYTF,TGCAGCGTTGATATTAACTATGGCTACACCTTC
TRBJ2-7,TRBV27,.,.,CASSPKTVQAYEQYF,TGTGCCAGCAGTCCCAAGACAGTACAGGCCTACGAGCAGTACTTC
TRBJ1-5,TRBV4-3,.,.,CASSQDIYSNQPQHF,TGCGCCAGCAGCCAAGACATCTATAGCAATCAGCCCCAGCATTTT
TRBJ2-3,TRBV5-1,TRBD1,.,CASSSTGDIWDTQYF,TGCGCCAGCAGCTCCACAGGGGACATATGGGATACGCAGTATTTT
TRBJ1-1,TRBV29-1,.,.,CSVSPRGDTEAFF,TGCAGCGTTTCCCCCCGGGGGGATACTGAAGCTTTCTTT
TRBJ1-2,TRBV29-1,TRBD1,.,CSVDYQWSGGNYGYTF,TGCAGCGTTGATTACCAGTGGTCAGGGGGGAACTATGGCTACACCTTC
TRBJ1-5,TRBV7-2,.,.,CASSSRGDQPQHF,TGTGCCAGCAGCTCCAGAGGAGATCAGCCCCAGCATTTT
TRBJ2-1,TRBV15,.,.,CATSRDPEEQFF,TGTGCCACCAGCAGAGATCCGGAAGAGCAGTTCTTC
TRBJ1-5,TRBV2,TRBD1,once,CASSATGGNQPQHF,TGTGCCAGCAGCGCAACAGGGGGCAATCAGCCCCAGCATTTT
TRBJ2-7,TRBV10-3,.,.,CAISVSGAAYEQYF,TGTGCCATCAGTGTATCAGGGGCCGCCTACGAGCAGTACTTC
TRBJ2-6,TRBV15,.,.,CATSRVSGSGSGANVLTF,TGTGCCACCAGCAGAGTTTCGGGCAGCGGCTCTGGGGCCAACGTCCTGACTTTC
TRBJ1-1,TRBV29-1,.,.,CSVEVRYAGLAFF,TGCAGCGTTGAAGTCAGGTATGCGGGGCTGGCTTTCTTT